Listed here are 25 T cell receptor beta chains from one sample, sequenced in a study of blood T cell repertoires in COVID-19. Produced via immunoSEQ multiplex PCR; TCRdb's table is partial and in-frame only. Among around 160,000 clones listed, roughly 86% were seen once. The sample comprised peripheral blood. All receptors derive from a human donor with acute or convalescent COVID-19. The donor label of this sample is uncertain.

This chain links TRBV5-1 with TRBJ1-2; 10 bases are shared with TRBD1. Germline trimming cut 0 bases from V and 7 bases from J; bases unmatched to any gene: 9. This CDR3 has 16 amino acids. Per the germline V gene, CDR1 is SGHRS and CDR2 is YFSETQ. This chain's CDR3 is CASSLVRGQGLGGYTF. CDR3 coding DNA: TGCGCCAGCAGCTTGGTGAGGGGACAGGGGCTCGGTGGCTACACCTTC. Drawing the rest from reference TRBV5-1 and TRBJ1-2, the complete variable domain is KAGVTQTPRYLIKTRGQQVTLSCSPISGHRSVSWYQQTPGQGLQFLFEYFSETQRNKGNFPGRFSGRQFSNSRSEMNVSTLELGDSALYLCASSLVRGQGLGGYTFGSGTRLTVV.

The chain links TRBV5-1 to TRBJ2-1; a possible D gene is TRBD1 (5 bases). The V and J ends lost 4 bases and 1 base respectively, with 9 bases between them. This CDR3 is 14 amino acids long. From germline, CDR1 is SGHRS and CDR2 YFSETQ. The CDR3 region is CASSLPGSYNEQFF. Written as DNA, the CDR3 is TGCGCCAGCAGCCTGCCAGGGTCCTACAATGAGCAGTTCTTC. The full variable domain, rest sourced from reference TRBV5-1 and TRBJ2-1, is KAGVTQTPRYLIKTRGQQVTLSCSPISGHRSVSWYQQTPGQGLQFLFEYFSETQRNKGNFPGRFSGRQFSNSRSEMNVSTLELGDSALYLCASSLPGSYNEQFFGPGTRLTVL.

This clone was seen once. The J gene is TRBJ2-1, the V gene TRBV18, with TRBD2 identical over 10 bases. The CDR3 loop spans 15 amino acids. Per the germline V gene, CDR1 is KGHSH and CDR2 is LQKENI. Trimming cost V 2 bases and J 9 bases; bases outside gene matches: 7. The CDR3: CASSPASGGLREQFF. CDR3 in DNA: TGTGCCAGCTCACCAGCTAGCGGGGGCCTGCGTGAGCAGTTCTTC.

The table lists this clone with a few counts. J is TRBJ1-2 and V is TRBV7-9; D is perhaps TRBD1 (5 bases). V lost 5 bases and J lost 5, with 21 bases in between. Germline CDR1 SEHNR, CDR2 FQNEAQ (reference sequence). The CDR3 has 16 amino acids. This CDR3 is CASSLRVGGTPYGYTF. Here the CDR3 DNA reads TGTGCCAGCAGCCTCAGGGTTGGGGGGACCCCGTATGGCTACACCTTC.

The chain joins TRBV30 to TRBJ2-2; tentative D call: TRBD1 (5 bases). The germline V and J ends were trimmed by 5 bases and 11 bases, with 15 bases remaining between them. The CDR3 has 12 residues. The germline V gene has CDR1 GTSNPN and CDR2 SVGIG (reference sequence). The CDR3 loop is CAWASQGRELFF. The DNA of the CDR3 is TGTGCCTGGGCATCTCAGGGAAGAGAGCTGTTTTTT.

This sequence joins TRBV5-1 and TRBJ1-4; TRBD1 matches at 8 bases. The germline CDR1 and CDR2 sequences are SGHRS and YFSETQ. V gave up 4 bases and J gave up 2 bases; unmatched junction bases: 4. This CDR3 comprises 15 residues. The CDR3 DNA reads as TGCGCCAGCAGCCCCCAGGGGGCTACTAATGAAAAACTGTTTTTT. Protein product: CASSPQGATNEKLFF.

V gene TRBV11-2 combines with J gene TRBJ1-3; no clear D gene. This CDR3 contains 12 residues. CDR1 and CDR2 from the germline V gene are SGHAT and FQNNGV. Trimming shortened V by 2 bases and J by 4 bases, and 3 bases separated the two germline ends. CDR3 nucleotides: TGTGCCAGCAGCTTACAGGGAAACACCATATATTTT. Protein: CASSLQGNTIYF. The full variable domain, rest sourced from reference TRBV11-2 and TRBJ1-3, is EAGVAQSPRYKIIEKRQSVAFWCNPISGHATLYWYQQILGQGPKLLIQFQNNGVVDDSQLPKDRFSAERLKGVDSTLKIQPAKLEDSAVYLCASSLQGNTIYFGEGSWLTVV.

The J gene is TRBJ2-3, the V gene TRBV7-2; 14 nucleotides align to TRBD2. Trimming removed 5 bases from V and 2 bases from J; junction bases left unmatched: 9. CDR1 SGHTA and CDR2 FQGNSA come from the germline V gene. This CDR3 comprises 18 residues. CDR3 residues: CASSISGLAGGITDTQYF. In nucleotides, the CDR3 is TGTGCCAGCAGCATAAGCGGACTAGCGGGGGGAATCACAGATACGCAGTATTTT.

This chain links TRBV30 with TRBJ1-2; no clear D gene. The CDR3 loop spans 12 amino acids. Looked up from germline, CDR1 is GTSNPN and CDR2 is SVGIG (reference sequence). V was shortened by 0 bases and J by 8 bases, with 10 bases between the two germline ends. The CDR3 reads CAWSVYGKGYTF. The CDR3, as DNA: TGTGCCTGGAGTGTATACGGGAAGGGCTACACCTTC.

The V gene is TRBV11-2, the J gene TRBJ1-1, with D unresolved. Trimming left V 0 bases short and J 2 bases short, with 4 bases between. The CDR3 contains 13 residues. The germline CDR1 and CDR2 sequences are SGHAT and FQNNGV. This CDR3 reads CASSLDLNTEAFF. DNA of the CDR3: TGTGCCAGCAGCTTAGATCTAAACACTGAAGCTTTCTTT.

The chain is built from TRBV2 and TRBJ1-2, with 7 bases that match TRBD1. The junction had 11 bases not matched to a gene; V was cut back by 5 bases and J by 2 bases. The CDR3 sequence is 16 residues long. Germline CDR1 and CDR2: SNHLY and FYNNEI. CDR3 DNA sequence: TGTGCCAGCAGTCCGGAGGCGGGACAGACAAACTATGGCTACACCTTC. Its protein product is CASSPEAGQTNYGYTF.

The rearrangement uses TRBV4-3 and TRBJ1-5, with a possible D match to TRBD1 (5 bases). The CDR3 is made up of 15 amino acids. Germline V gene lookup returns CDR1 LGHNA and CDR2 YSLEER. The V gene lost 0 bases and the J gene lost 4 bases, with 10 bases spanning the gap. The CDR3 region is CASSQDQGGNQPQHF. The CDR3 DNA is TGCGCCAGCAGCCAAGATCAGGGCGGAAATCAGCCCCAGCATTTT.

The rearrangement uses TRBV7-2 and TRBJ1-3; TRBD1 is a possible D gene (6 bases). Trimming stripped 6 bases from V and 4 bases from J, with 16 bases between. This CDR3 region has 15 residues. Germline V lookup: CDR1 SGHTA, CDR2 FQGNSA. The CDR3 sequence is CASSPEGGNGNTIYF. For the CDR3, the DNA is TGTGCCAGCAGTCCTGAGGGGGGGAACGGAAACACCATATATTTT.

This clone was seen more than once but under ten times. The chain joins TRBV5-6 to TRBJ1-2; perhaps TRBD1 as D (6 bases). This CDR3 comprises 17 residues. V lost 0 bases, J lost 4 bases, and 19 bases lay in between. The V gene's germline CDR1 is SGHDT and CDR2 YYEEEE. The CDR3 DNA reads as TGTGCCAGCAGCTTGGCCTCGGGAGGGGGTAAAGGCTATGGCTACACCTTC. It encodes CASSLASGGGKGYGYTF.

This clone was detected only once. This sequence joins TRBV30 and TRBJ1-4; D perhaps matches TRBD1 (5 bases). This CDR3 has 14 amino acids. Trimming left V 2 bases short and J 8 bases short, with 15 bases between. Germline V lookup: CDR1 GTSNPN, CDR2 SVGIG (reference sequence). Written as DNA, the CDR3 is TGTGCCTGGAGTACTGGCCGGGGGAGCGAAAAACTGTTTTTT. This sequence encodes CAWSTGRGSEKLFF.

The chain carries TRBV6-1 and TRBJ2-6; no firm D call. The CDR3 contains 15 residues. V lost 6 bases, J lost 4 bases, and 13 bases lay in between. Germline V gene data show CDR1 as MNHNS and CDR2 as SASEGT. CDR3 in DNA: TGTGCCAGCAGCCGCCAGGCTAACGGGGCCAACGTCCTGACTTTC. Amino acids: CASSRQANGANVLTF.

The V and J genes are TRBV7-3 and TRBJ1-1; D call uncertain. Germline assignment: CDR1 SGHTA and CDR2 FQGTGA. Trimming removed 1 base at V and 6 bases at J, with 6 bases between. The CDR3 has 12 residues. The CDR3 DNA follows: TGTGCCAGCAGCTTAAGGTCGGCTGAAGCTTTCTTT. Its protein is CASSLRSAEAFF.

This chain connects TRBV30 to TRBJ1-1; D remains ambiguous. CDR1 and CDR2 (germline): GTSNPN, SVGIG (reference sequence). With 0 bases removed from V and 0 bases from J, the gap between germline ends came to 17 bases. This CDR3 is built from 17 residues. CDR3 sequence: CAWSVRSGPPLNTEAFF. The CDR3 DNA is TGTGCCTGGAGTGTACGGAGTGGCCCTCCTTTGAACACTGAAGCTTTCTTT.

The genes are TRBV10-3 and TRBJ1-6; no clear D gene. This CDR3 is 12 amino acids long. CDR1 and CDR2 (germline): ENHRY, SYGVKD. V lost 3 bases and J lost 10, with 7 bases in between. The CDR3 sequence is CAISDRGSPLHF. CDR3 nucleotide sequence: TGTGCCATCAGTGACCGGGGATCACCCCTCCACTTT.

The V gene is TRBV5-1, the J gene TRBJ1-2; 7 positions agree with TRBD1. Germline V gene sequence: CDR1 SGHRS, CDR2 YFSETQ. The CDR3 runs 15 residues. Trimming took 1 base from V and 2 from J; bases not matched to a gene: 5. CDR3 amino acids: CASSLTQGRNYGYTF. DNA for the CDR3: TGCGCCAGCAGCTTGACACAGGGGCGAAACTATGGCTACACCTTC.

The V gene is TRBV4-1, the J gene TRBJ2-5, with a weak D call TRBD2 (5 bases). From germline, CDR1 is MGHRA and CDR2 YSYEKL. The ends were cut back, 6 bases at V and 5 bases at J, with 25 bases in the middle. The CDR3 totals 17 residues. The CDR3 reads CASSSRSREVNRETQYF. CDR3 in DNA: TGCGCCAGCAGTTCCCGCTCCCGGGAAGTGAATAGGGAGACCCAGTACTTC.

CDR3 sequence: CASSPFTGGRTEAFF. As DNA, the CDR3 is TGCGCCAGCAGTCCCTTTACAGGGGGGAGGACTGAAGCTTTCTTT. The V and J genes are TRBV10-1 and TRBJ1-1, with TRBD1 matching 8 bases. The CDR3 contains 15 residues. V lost 5 bases and J lost 5; bases outside the gene matches: 10. The germline CDR1 and CDR2 sequences are WNHNN and SYGVQD (reference sequence).

As to this clone: Other DNA sequences in the same sample also yield this CDR3. The V and J genes are TRBV27 and TRBJ1-6, with D possibly matching TRBD1 (6 bases). The CDR3 has 13 residues. CDR1 MNHEY and CDR2 SMNVEV come from the germline V gene (reference sequence). V was cut by 3 bases and J by 7 bases, with 7 bases left in between. The CDR3 sequence is CASSFQGNSPLHF. CDR3 in DNA: TGTGCCAGCAGTTTTCAGGGGAATTCACCCCTCCACTTT.

V usage is TRBV6-1 and J usage is TRBJ1-5; D gene ambiguous. V dropped 2 bases and J dropped 6 bases, with 11 bases sitting between them. This CDR3 spans 14 amino acids. The germline V gene encodes CDR1 MNHNS and CDR2 SASEGT. The CDR3 loop is CASSESPGLQPQHF. The DNA for the CDR3 is TGTGCCAGCAGTGAATCGCCAGGCCTTCAGCCCCAGCATTTT.

The chain couples TRBV2 to TRBJ1-3; D is ambiguous. Trimming left V 6 bases short and J 2 bases short, with 8 bases between. The CDR3 loop spans 13 amino acids. CDR1 and CDR2 from the germline V gene are SNHLY and FYNNEI. For the CDR3, the DNA is TGTGCCAGCAGACTGACACCTGGAAACACCATATATTTT. This codes for CASRLTPGNTIYF.